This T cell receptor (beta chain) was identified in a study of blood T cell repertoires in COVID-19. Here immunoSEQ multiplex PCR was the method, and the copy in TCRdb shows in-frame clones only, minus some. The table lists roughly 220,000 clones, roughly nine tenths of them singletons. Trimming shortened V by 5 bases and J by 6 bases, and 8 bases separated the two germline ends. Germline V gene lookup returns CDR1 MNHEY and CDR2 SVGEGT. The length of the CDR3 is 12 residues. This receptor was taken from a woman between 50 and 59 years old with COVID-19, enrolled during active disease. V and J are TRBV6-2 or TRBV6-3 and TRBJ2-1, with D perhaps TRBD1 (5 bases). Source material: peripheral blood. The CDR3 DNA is TGTGCCAGCAGTACGACAGTCAATGAGCAGTTCTTC. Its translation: CASSTTVNEQFF.